Included here is one T cell receptor (beta chain) sequence, with context. Enrolment of Seattle patients took place during active infection, and they were followed longitudinally. The sample originates from a study of blood T cell repertoires in COVID-19. This CDR3 region has 14 residues. Looked up from germline, CDR1 is MNHEY and CDR2 is SVGAGI. V lost 5 bases, J lost 2 bases, and 13 bases lay in between. In the study's own analysis: By means of reference gene primer amplification, nucleated cell counts were estimated. Clones were read by immunoSEQ multiplex PCR, and TCRdb kept only the in-frame ones, dropping some. V, J and clone size were drawn from that table, and D and trimming were deduced from the DNA. In the table there are fewer than 70,000 clones, around 87% of which are singletons.

The TCR was taken from a man aged 35 to 55 with COVID-19, enrolled during active disease. Sequenced sample: peripheral blood. The chain combines TRBV6-5 with TRBJ2-7, with D possibly TRBD1 on 6 matching bases. This CDR3 reads CASSTGHPTYEQYF. The DNA of the CDR3 is TGTGCCAGCAGTACGGGACACCCCACCTACGAGCAGTACTTC.